This TCR beta chain was captured in a study of beta chain features in type 1 diabetes. Study-wide points: Within the patient group, naive, central memory and Treg TCRB repertoires appeared more similar to each other than within healthy donors. All four CD4+ subsets of Type 1 diabetes patients contained TCRB CDR3s that were moderately but significantly shorter.

What was sequenced were expressed TCRB transcripts, since all of the isolated RNA had been reverse transcribed. Produced via immunoSEQ multiplex PCR; TCRdb's table is partial and in-frame only. Of under 300,000 clones listed, 27% were seen once; the top ten hold approximately 4%. Every donor had blood drawn once into heparin, 90 to 150 mL on average. This clone was counted only a few times. What it binds is not known. What was sequenced was central memory CD4+ T cells from blood. This TCR was sampled from a man in his thirties or forties in good health.

The CDR3 sequence: CASSLFSSYEQYF. DNA of the CDR3: TGTGCCAGCAGCTTATTCTCCTCTTACGAGCAGTACTTC. This chain joins TRBV13 and TRBJ2-7; D is unclear. Germline V CDR1 and CDR2: PRHDT, FYEKMQ (reference sequence). The CDR3 runs 13 residues. V lost 2 bases to trimming and J lost 4 bases, with 9 bases between them.